The 16 T cell receptor beta chains below come from one sample, sequenced in a study of T cells in Graves' hyperthyroidism and ophthalmopathy. Researchers took RNA transcripts and amplified the TCR beta CDR3 regions from them. The study used the HTBI primer set for a first-round RT-PCR of the TCR CDR3. TCRdb reprocessed the multiplex PCR reads with MiXCR, giving one entry per CDR3 protein. This table has about 580,000 distinct CDR3 sequences, more than 45% appearing once. The sample taken for sequencing was peripheral blood or thyroid tissue (not recorded which). The source of these receptors is a woman younger than 35 with Graves' hyperthyroidism.

This clonotype appeared many times. The genes are TRBV7-9 and TRBJ2-7; TRBD2 matches at 12 bases. CDR3 length equals 15 residues. V shed 5 bases, J shed 6 bases, and the junction held 8 bases outside the gene matches. The germline V gene has CDR1 SEHNR and CDR2 FQNEAQ (reference sequence). Here the CDR3 reads CASSPPLLAGGEQYF. CDR3 coding DNA: TGTGCCAGCAGCCCTCCCCTACTAGCGGGAGGCGAGCAGTACTTC.

With respect to this clonotype: A read error may account for a junction end that differs from germline. The chain links TRBV6-1 to TRBJ1-6; 9 bases agree with TRBD1. The CDR3 is 17 residues long. From germline, CDR1 is MNHNS and CDR2 SASEGT. The chain's CDR3 is CAISDRTGVFDNSPLHF. CDR3 nucleotide sequence: TGTGCCATCAGTGACCGGACAGGGGTCTTTGATAATTCACCCCTCCACTTT.

This clonotype was seen many times. V is TRBV20-1 and J is TRBJ2-7, with 8 bases fitting TRBD1. The CDR3 sequence is 15 residues long. Germline-derived CDR1 and CDR2 are DFQATT and SNEGSKA (reference sequence). Trimming removed 1 base from V and 5 bases from J; junction bases left unmatched: 10. The CDR3 nucleotides are TGCAGTGCTAGAGGCGTGACAGGGGCGGGCCACGAGCAGTACTTC. This gives the protein CSARGVTGAGHEQYF.

This clonotype was counted ten times or more. This sequence joins TRBV5-1 and TRBJ1-5; 7 bases line up with TRBD1. CDR1 is SGHRS and CDR2 is YFSETQ in the germline V gene. V lost 4 bases, J lost 7 bases, and 11 bases stayed unmatched. CDR3 length: 15 residues. The CDR3 nucleotides read TGCGCCAGCAGCCTCGGGACAGATCTACAACAGCCCCAGCATTTT. Translating gives CASSLGTDLQQPQHF.

This clonotype came up many times. CDR3 nucleotide sequence: TGTGCCGGGACCGGGACAGATAATTCACCCCTCCACTTT. Protein sequence: CAGTGTDNSPLHF. This chain uses TRBV7-9 with TRBJ1-6; 7 bases align to TRBD1. The CDR3 loop spans 13 amino acids. V gave up 11 bases and J gave up 5 bases; unmatched junction bases: 6. CDR1 and CDR2 from the germline V gene are SEHNR and FQNEAQ (reference sequence).

Worth noting for this clonotype: This is likely a read error, given that the CDR3 carries no conserved phenylalanine or tryptophan at its end. The DNA is omitted, as the CDR3 cannot be located on it reliably, and the CDR3 follows TCRdb's listing. CDR3 protein: CATSDTGTS. V gene TRBV24-1 combines with J gene TRBJ2-6. The length of the CDR3 is 9 amino acids, counting both ends. CDR1 is KGHDR, CDR2 SFDVKD, per germline.

The chain couples TRBV20-1 to TRBJ1-4; D is unresolved. This CDR3 spans 12 amino acids. Trimming stripped 5 bases from V and 7 bases from J, with 11 bases between. The germline CDR1 and CDR2 sequences are DFQATT and SNEGSKA (reference sequence). CDR3 loop: CSAWGGSEKLFF. The CDR3 DNA reads as TGCAGTGCTTGGGGAGGGTCTGAAAAACTGTTTTTT.

This clonotype was counted at least ten times. The rearrangement joins TRBV20-1 to TRBJ2-5, with D possibly being TRBD1 (5 bases). Germline CDR1 and CDR2: DFQATT and SNEGSKA (reference sequence). Deletions cut 0 bases from V and 9 bases from J, with 14 bases between. CDR3 length: 13 residues. The CDR3, as DNA: TGCAGTGCTAGAGACCCAGCGAAAGGGGCCCAGTACTTC. It translates to CSARDPAKGAQYF.

The rearrangement links TRBV20-1 to TRBJ2-2, with 8 positions matching TRBD1. Germline V gene data show CDR1 as DFQATT and CDR2 as SNEGSKA (reference sequence). V lost 3 bases, J lost 8 bases, and 5 bases stayed unmatched. There are 13 residues in the CDR3. The CDR3: CSASAGDRGELFF. In nucleotides, the CDR3 is TGCAGTGCTAGCGCCGGGGACAGGGGGGAGCTGTTTTTT.

This clonotype was seen a handful of times. The chain combines TRBV5-1 with TRBJ2-7; D remains unclear. V dropped 2 bases and J dropped 6 bases, with 21 bases sitting between them. Germline loops: CDR1 SGHRS, CDR2 YFSETQ. The CDR3 is 16 residues long. The CDR3 region has the DNA TGCGCCAGCAGCTTCGGGCGGTCAGCCGGAGAGAGCGAGCAGTACTTC. This codes for CASSFGRSAGESEQYF.

This clonotype was counted between two and nine times. The chain has TRBV28 and TRBJ1-2, with no clear D. The germline CDR1 and CDR2 sequences are MDHEN and SYDVKM. This CDR3 has 13 residues. V was cut by 6 bases and J by 4 bases, with 12 bases left in between. DNA for the CDR3: TGTGCCAGCAGCCCCACAGAGATCTATGGCTACACCTTC. Its protein is CASSPTEIYGYTF.

This clonotype was recorded once. This chain connects TRBV7-9 to TRBJ1-5; D not resolved. This CDR3 contains 10 residues. Germline loops: CDR1 SEHNR, CDR2 FQNEAQ (reference sequence). Trimming took 3 bases from V and 13 from J, leaving 7 bases between them. The CDR3 sequence is CASSFVSQHF. CDR3 sequence (DNA): TGTGCCAGCAGCTTTGTTTCACAGCATTTT.

In this sample, this clonotype turned up many times. This sequence joins TRBV12-3 or TRBV12-4 and TRBJ2-5; 9 bases line up with TRBD2. V was clipped by 6 bases and J by 5 bases; unmatched bases: 10. The CDR3 runs 15 residues. The CDR3 coding sequence is TGTGCCAGCAGGGGTAGCGGGAGAAGGTCCGAGACCCAGTACTTC. Translation gives CASRGSGRRSETQYF.

The CDR3 nucleotides read TGTGCCACCAGTGATCCCGGGACAGGGACCAAAAACACCGGGGAGCTGTTTTTT. Protein: CATSDPGTGTKNTGELFF. This sequence joins TRBV24-1 and TRBJ2-2, with 9 nucleotides matching TRBD1. The CDR3 has 18 residues. Trimming removed 3 bases from V and 2 bases from J; junction bases left unmatched: 9. Germline-derived CDR1 and CDR2 are KGHDR and SFDVKD.

The chain recombines TRBV7-8 with TRBJ2-7; TRBD2 is a possible D gene (6 bases). V dropped 1 base and J dropped 3 bases, with 13 bases sitting between them. This CDR3 is 15 amino acids long. Germline-derived CDR1 and CDR2 are SGHVS and FQNEAQ. The DNA for the CDR3 is TGTGCCAGCAGCTTAGGGGGGGAGTCTAGCTACGAGCAGTACTTC. Its translation: CASSLGGESSYEQYF.

V is TRBV29-1 and J is TRBJ2-7, with 9 bases fitting TRBD1. Germline V CDR1 and CDR2: SQVTM, ANQGSEA. Germline trimming cut 6 bases from V and 6 bases from J; bases unmatched to any gene: 6. The CDR3 spans 12 residues. The CDR3 spells CSVTGGTGEQYF. In nucleotides, the CDR3 is TGCAGCGTAACAGGGGGCACGGGCGAGCAGTACTTC.